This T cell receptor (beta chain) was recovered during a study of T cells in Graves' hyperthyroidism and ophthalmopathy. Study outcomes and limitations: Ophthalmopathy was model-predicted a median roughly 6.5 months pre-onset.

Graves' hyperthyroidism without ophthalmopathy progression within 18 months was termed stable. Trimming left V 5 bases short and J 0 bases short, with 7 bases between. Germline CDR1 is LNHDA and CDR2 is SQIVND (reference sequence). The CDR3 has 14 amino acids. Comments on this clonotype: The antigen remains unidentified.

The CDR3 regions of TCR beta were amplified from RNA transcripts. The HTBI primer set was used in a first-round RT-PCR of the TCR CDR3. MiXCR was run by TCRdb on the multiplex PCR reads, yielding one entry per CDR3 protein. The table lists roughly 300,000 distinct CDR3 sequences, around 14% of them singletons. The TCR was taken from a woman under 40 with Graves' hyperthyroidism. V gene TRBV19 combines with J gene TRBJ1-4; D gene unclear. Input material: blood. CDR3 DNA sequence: TGTGCCAGTAGTCAGACATCAACTAATGAAAAACTGTTTTTT. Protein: CASSQTSTNEKLFF.